This TCR beta chain was obtained from a study of post-analysis software for immune sequencing data. As for the study in general: Clinical courses comprised relapsing-remitting, secondary progressive and progressive-relapsing multiple sclerosis.

Between the trimmed V and J ends, which lost 4 bases and 4 bases, there was a span of 7 bases. This CDR3 is 12 amino acids long. The study's findings and limits: Among a handful of TRBV segments more frequent in patients than controls were TRBV5-6, TRBV5-1 and TRBV20-1.

This clonotype occurred many times. Its antigen remains unknown. Incorporated into the TCR beta cDNA libraries were unique molecular identifiers, which served to reduce PCR and sequencing biases. TCRdb reprocessed the PCR reads with MiXCR, giving one entry per CDR3 protein. In the table there are roughly 540,000 distinct CDR3 sequences, around 31% of which are singletons. The sequenced sample was blood. This chain joins TRBV12-3 or TRBV12-4 and TRBJ2-5; D gene uncertain. The receptor was derived from a girl aged 2-17 years with multiple sclerosis. DNA of the CDR3: TGTGCCAGCAGTTCCTCGAGAGAGACCCAGTACTTC. Translated, it gives CASSSSRETQYF.